The next 27 T cell receptor beta chains were all read from a single sample in a study of T cells in Graves' hyperthyroidism and ophthalmopathy. TCR beta CDR3 regions were amplified from RNA transcripts. During a first-round RT-PCR of the TCR CDR3, the HTBI primer set was used. TCRdb independently ran MiXCR on the multiplex PCR reads; one entry per CDR3 protein. The data contain around 660,000 distinct CDR3 sequences, 45% of them singletons. Sequencing input: peripheral blood or thyroid tissue (not recorded which). These receptors were collected from an adult man with Graves' disease, either hyperthyroidism or ophthalmopathy (not recorded which).

This clonotype has a single count. The chain combines TRBV21-1 with TRBJ2-6. TRBV21-1 is designated a pseudogene. The CDR3 is made up of 13 amino acids. The CDR3 sequence: CASSKWGANVLTF. CDR3 coding DNA: TGTGCCAGCAGCAAATGGGGGGCCAACGTCCTGACTTTC.

The rearrangement joins TRBV11-2 to TRBJ2-5; the D gene is possibly TRBD2 (5 bases). The V and J ends lost 1 base and 2 bases respectively, with 14 bases between them. Germline V lookup: CDR1 SGHAT, CDR2 FQNNGV. The CDR3 extends over 16 amino acids. CDR3 sequence (DNA): TGTGCCAGCAGCTTAGCAGCCCGGGAAGTACAAGAGACCCAGTACTTC. It codes for CASSLAAREVQETQYF.

The CDR3 protein is CASSGGTGINEKLFF. The DNA for the CDR3 is TGTGCCAGCAGTGGAGGGACAGGTATCAATGAAAAACTGTTTTTT. This chain joins TRBV7-9 and TRBJ1-4; 8 positions agree with TRBD1. This CDR3 region has 15 residues. The V gene's germline CDR1 is SEHNR and CDR2 FQNEAQ (reference sequence). Trimming at V came to 6 bases and at J to 5 bases, leaving 8 bases not matched to a gene. The variable domain in full, with the rest retrieved from reference TRBV7-9 and TRBJ1-4, is DTGVSQNPRHKITKRGQNVTFRCDPISEHNRLYWYRQTLGQGPEFLTYFQNEAQLEKSRLLSDRFSAERPKGSFSTLEIQRTEQGDSAMYLCASSGGTGINEKLFFGSGTQLSVL.

For this clonotype: Compared with germline, one end of the junction differs, possibly owing to a read error. The V call is TRBV7-8, the J call TRBJ2-7, with D maybe TRBD1 (5 bases). The CDR3 runs 13 residues. Per germline, CDR1 SGHVS and CDR2 FQNEAQ. The CDR3 protein is CASSLDNSYEQHF. CDR3 coding DNA: TGTGCCAGCAGCTTGGACAACTCCTACGAGCAGCACTTC.

This clonotype was recorded many times. This sequence joins TRBV5-8 and TRBJ1-4; 8 bases are a match to TRBD1. V lost 5 bases and J lost 6; bases outside the gene matches: 3. Germline V CDR1 and CDR2: SGHTS, YDEGEE. This CDR3 is 13 amino acids long. The CDR3 DNA sequence: TGTGCCAGCAGGACGACAGGGGATGAAAAACTGTTTTTT. Its translation is CASRTTGDEKLFF. Complete variable domain (other parts from reference TRBV5-8 and TRBJ1-4): EAGVTQSPTHLIKTRGQQATLRCSPISGHTSVYWYQQALGLGLQFLLWYDEGEERNRGNFPPRFSGRQFPNYSSELNVNALELEDSALYLCASRTTGDEKLFFGSGTQLSVL.

The chain has TRBV5-1 and TRBJ1-3, with 7 bases identical to TRBD1. Germline V gene sequence: CDR1 SGHRS, CDR2 YFSETQ. V dropped 4 bases and J dropped 0; count of bases not matched to a gene: 1. This CDR3 has 14 residues. CDR3: CASSTGDSGNTIYF. As DNA, the CDR3 is TGCGCCAGCAGCACAGGGGACTCTGGAAACACCATATATTTT.

This chain joins TRBV9 and TRBJ1-3; no definite D call. The germline V and J ends were trimmed by 0 bases and 0 bases, with 7 bases remaining between them. The CDR3 extends over 15 amino acids. Germline loops: CDR1 SGDLS, CDR2 YYNGEE. CDR3 in DNA: TGTGCCAGCAGCGTAGAGGGCCACTCTGGAAACACCATATATTTT. Its translation: CASSVEGHSGNTIYF.

V is TRBV15 and J is TRBJ1-6; D gene unclear. The CDR3 extends over 14 amino acids. V was cut by 0 bases and J by 10 bases, with 10 bases left in between. In germline, CDR1 is LNHNV, CDR2 YYDKDF (reference sequence). CDR3 residues: CATSRDRTESPLHF. CDR3 bases: TGTGCCACCAGCAGAGACAGGACTGAGTCACCCCTCCACTTT.

The rearrangement uses TRBV7-9 and TRBJ2-7, with D possibly being TRBD1 or TRBD2 (5 bases each). The CDR3 is 14 residues long. Trimming shortened V by 4 bases and J by 5 bases, and 15 bases separated the two germline ends. The germline V gene encodes CDR1 SEHNR and CDR2 FQNEAQ (reference sequence). This CDR3 is CASSSPEGRHEQYF. DNA of the CDR3: TGTGCCAGCAGCTCGCCCGAGGGACGGCACGAGCAGTACTTC. The full variable domain, its missing parts supplied by reference TRBV7-9 and TRBJ2-7, is DTGVSQNPRHKITKRGQNVTFRCDPISEHNRLYWYRQTLGQGPEFLTYFQNEAQLEKSRLLSDRFSAERPKGSFSTLEIQRTEQGDSAMYLCASSSPEGRHEQYFGPGTRLTVT.

This clonotype was recorded many times. The J gene is TRBJ1-1, the V gene TRBV20-1; D not resolved. CDR1 is DFQATT and CDR2 is SNEGSKA in the germline V gene (reference sequence). The germline V and J ends were trimmed by 3 bases and 2 bases, with 7 bases remaining between them. This CDR3 region has 12 residues. CDR3 coding DNA: TGCAGTGCTAGGTGGGGAAACACTGAAGCTTTCTTT. It translates to CSARWGNTEAFF.

This clonotype was observed a handful of times. This sequence joins TRBV7-2 and TRBJ2-7; D could derive from TRBD1 or TRBD2 (5 bases each). The length of the CDR3 is 15 residues. Germline-derived CDR1 and CDR2 are SGHTA and FQGNSA. Between the trimmed V and J ends, which lost 4 bases and 2 bases, there was a span of 15 bases. CDR3 sequence reads: CASSSSPGTPYEQYF. In nucleotides, the CDR3 is TGTGCCAGCAGCTCCTCCCCGGGGACCCCCTACGAGCAGTACTTC.

The gene calls are TRBV20-1 and TRBJ1-1; the match to TRBD1 covers 8 bases. Germline-derived CDR1 and CDR2 are DFQATT and SNEGSKA (reference sequence). V was pared by 0 bases and J by 0 bases, with 3 bases of the junction left unmatched. This CDR3 has 15 residues. CDR3 amino acids: CSARDSGGLNTEAFF. The CDR3 coding sequence is TGCAGTGCTAGAGATTCAGGGGGCTTGAACACTGAAGCTTTCTTT.

This clonotype was detected a few times. This chain links TRBV6-1 with TRBJ1-3, with unresolved D. Germline V gene lookup returns CDR1 MNHNS and CDR2 SASEGT. Deletions cut 2 bases from V and 2 bases from J, with 7 bases between. This CDR3 contains 14 residues. The chain's CDR3 is CASSERVTGNTIYF. CDR3 DNA sequence: TGTGCCAGCAGTGAAAGGGTCACTGGAAACACCATATATTTT.

This clonotype was picked up one time. This chain joins TRBV9 and TRBJ2-7, with 11 positions matching TRBD1. The CDR3 runs 16 residues. CDR1 and CDR2 (germline): SGDLS, YYNGEE. The trim removed 4 bases at V and 0 bases at J, leaving 6 bases unmatched. This chain's CDR3 is CASSLSGTGGSYEQYF. The CDR3 DNA follows: TGTGCCAGCAGCCTCTCCGGGACAGGGGGCTCCTACGAGCAGTACTTC.

The V call is TRBV7-3, the J call TRBJ1-5; D may be TRBD1 (5 bases). V lost 6 bases and J lost 0, with 21 bases in between. Germline V gives CDR1 SGHTA, CDR2 FQGTGA. The CDR3 sequence is 18 residues long. The CDR3, as DNA: TGTGCCAGCAGAGGGGATCAGGGTTATGGCTATAGCAATCAGCCCCAGCATTTT. Translated: CASRGDQGYGYSNQPQHF.

As concerns this clonotype: A much more abundant neighbour one base away suggests this may be a read error. Given the absence of the conserved phenylalanine or tryptophan at the CDR3 end, a read error is likely. The chain recombines TRBV7-9 with TRBJ2-7; perhaps TRBD2 as D (5 bases). The CDR3 covers 14 residues. Trimming pared 1 base from V and 3 bases from J, leaving 10 bases between. Germline CDR1 is SEHNR and CDR2 is FQNEAQ (reference sequence). CDR3 nucleotides: TGTGCCAGCAGCTTAGGGTCTAGCAGCTACGAGCAGTACCTC. This gives the protein CASSLGSSSYEQYL.

The table lists this clonotype with a count of one. This chain links TRBV20-1 with TRBJ2-2; perhaps TRBD1 as D (5 bases). Germline assignment: CDR1 DFQATT and CDR2 SNEGSKA (reference sequence). This CDR3 is built from 12 residues. The germline V and J ends were trimmed by 3 bases and 8 bases, with 10 bases remaining between them. In nucleotides, the CDR3 is TGCAGTGCTAGTGATTGGACAGGGGAGCTGTTTTTT. This sequence encodes CSASDWTGELFF.

The CDR3, as DNA: TGTGCCAGCAGTTACAGGACTAGTGGCGTCGAGACCCAGTACTTC. This gives the protein CASSYRTSGVETQYF. The rearrangement uses TRBV6-1 and TRBJ2-5, with 7 bases that match TRBD2. CDR1 is MNHNS, CDR2 SASEGT, per germline. V lost 5 bases, J lost 5 bases, and 11 bases stayed unmatched. This CDR3 has 15 amino acids.

In its sample, this clonotype was seen a few times. The chain carries TRBV20-1 and TRBJ1-5; D gene uncertain. The germline gives CDR1 DFQATT, CDR2 SNEGSKA (reference sequence). Trimming took off 6 bases at V and 4 bases at J, with 13 bases between the two ends. CDR3 length equals 13 residues. DNA of the CDR3: TGCAGTGCGACGCTCGGGGAAAATCAGCCCCAGCATTTT. Protein sequence: CSATLGENQPQHF.

The chain recombines TRBV7-2 with TRBJ1-1; TRBD1 is a possible D gene (5 bases). The V end was cut by 1 base, the J end by 4 bases, with 13 bases between. The CDR3 spans 15 residues. Germline values: CDR1 SGHTA, CDR2 FQGNSA. For the CDR3, the DNA is TGTGCCAGCAGCTTAGGAGGGAGAGGGGTCACTGAAGCTTTCTTT. Translated: CASSLGGRGVTEAFF.

The gene calls are TRBV20-1 and TRBJ1-5; 10 positions agree with TRBD1. This CDR3 is built from 14 residues. The J segment lost 6 bases and the V segment lost 6 bases, leaving 8 bases of the junction unmatched. Per the germline V gene, CDR1 is DFQATT and CDR2 is SNEGSKA (reference sequence). In nucleotides, the CDR3 is TGCAGTGCCGCCGGGACAGGGGACGGTCAGCCCCAGCATTTT. It codes for CSAAGTGDGQPQHF.

This clonotype was counted a few times. This chain uses TRBV19 with TRBJ1-5, with TRBD1 identical over 9 bases. Germline CDR1 reads LNHDA; CDR2 reads SQIVND (reference sequence). The CDR3 sequence is 17 residues long. The trim removed 2 bases at V and 5 bases at J, leaving 10 bases unmatched. The CDR3 loop reads CASSIRTQGARDQPQHF. The DNA of the CDR3 is TGTGCCAGTAGTATAAGAACACAGGGGGCGCGGGATCAGCCCCAGCATTTT. The variable domain in full, with the rest retrieved from reference TRBV19 and TRBJ1-5, is DGGITQSPKYLFRKEGQNVTLSCEQNLNHDAMYWYRQDPGQGLRLIYYSQIVNDFQKGDIAEGYSVSREKKESFPLTVTSAQKNPTAFYLCASSIRTQGARDQPQHFGDGTRLSIL.

At least ten counts were recorded for this clonotype. The chain uses TRBV7-2 and TRBJ1-4; D gene ambiguous. V lost 5 bases, J lost 4 bases, and 2 bases lay in between. The CDR3 covers 11 residues. Germline loops: CDR1 SGHTA, CDR2 FQGNSA. CDR3 coding DNA: TGTGCCAGCAGCCTTAATGAAAAACTGTTTTTT. Protein product: CASSLNEKLFF.

V gene TRBV20-1 combines with J gene TRBJ2-2; TRBD1 agrees at 8 bases. V gave up 2 bases and J gave up 3 bases; unmatched junction bases: 5. Germline assignment: CDR1 DFQATT and CDR2 SNEGSKA (reference sequence). CDR3 length equals 15 residues. The CDR3 is CSARSPQGDTGELFF. DNA for the CDR3: TGCAGTGCTAGAAGCCCACAGGGGGACACCGGGGAGCTGTTTTTT.

This clonotype occurred many times. The V call is TRBV2, the J call TRBJ1-3; D is undetermined. The germline CDR1 and CDR2 sequences are SNHLY and FYNNEI. Deletions cut 4 bases from V and 0 bases from J, with 10 bases between. This CDR3 has 15 residues. The CDR3 DNA reads as TGTGCCAGCAGTGTAACGGGGAGCTCTGGAAACACCATATATTTT. Its protein product is CASSVTGSSGNTIYF.

This clonotype occurred many times. The rearrangement joins TRBV29-1 to TRBJ1-6; 9 nucleotides match TRBD1. Germline CDR1 reads SQVTM; CDR2 reads ANQGSEA. The V and J ends lost 8 bases and 7 bases, in that order; junction bases with no gene match: 6. CDR3 size: 13 residues. The CDR3 DNA reads as TGCAGCTTTCGGACAGGGGCGAATTCACCCCTCCACTTT. This encodes CSFRTGANSPLHF. The complete variable domain, with remaining parts taken from reference TRBV29-1 and TRBJ1-6, reads SAVISQKPSRDICQRGTSLTIQCQVDSQVTMMFWYRQQPGQSLTLIATANQGSEATYESGFVIDKFPISRPNLTFSTLTVSNMSPEDSSIYLCSFRTGANSPLHFGNGTRLTVT.

This clonotype appeared many times. The chain employs TRBV2 and TRBJ1-1; weak D call: TRBD1 (6 bases). Germline lookup yields CDR1 SNHLY and CDR2 FYNNEI. V was shortened by 9 bases and J by 4 bases, with 18 bases between the two germline ends. The CDR3 runs to 14 residues. CDR3 protein: CARVQPPRGTEAFF. Here the CDR3 DNA reads TGTGCCAGGGTTCAGCCACCCAGGGGCACTGAAGCTTTCTTT.